A selection of T cell receptor beta chains follows, all from one sample in a study of T-cell memory formation after mild COVID-19. MiXCR was run by TCRdb on the 5' RACE reads, yielding one entry per CDR3 protein. Here the sample spans hundreds of thousands of distinct CDR3 sequences, 15% being singletons. Source material: PBMCs or a T cell subset sorted from them (not recorded which). The receptors were gathered from an adult woman who had mild COVID-19 (a few samples of this study predate the infection). Cell type and time point are not known. Each CDR3 is given without its conserved first and last residue.

v_call	j_call	cdr3_aa
TRBV3-1	TRBJ2-2	ASSQGGSWTGELF
TRBV9	TRBJ2-1	ASSVTEVGLYNEQF
TRBV11-2	TRBJ2-5	ASSLGVADIETQY
TRBV4-1	TRBJ1-3	ASRKGDAVGGGSGNTIY
TRBV12-3/TRBV12-4	TRBJ2-1	ASRAGTSGYNEQF
TRBV12-3/TRBV12-4	TRBJ1-1	ASRLMGAFTEAF
TRBV6-6	TRBJ2-5	ASTMTSVQETQY
TRBV30	TRBJ1-5	AWSDGTVGNQPQH
TRBV6-1	TRBJ1-6	ASSVTGNSPLH
TRBV20-1	TRBJ1-2	SARRDLDYGYT
TRBV2	TRBJ2-7	ASSVLPEGVEQY
TRBV12-3/TRBV12-4	TRBJ1-1	ASSPSGTANTEAF
TRBV7-7	TRBJ2-1	ASSFRLALVDEQF
TRBV5-6	TRBJ2-2	ASTGGTGRNTGELF
TRBV10-3	TRBJ1-1	AISGTASTEAF
TRBV30	TRBJ2-3	AWSWSGRTDTQY
TRBV12-3/TRBV12-4	TRBJ1-1	ASSFAGGRTEAF
TRBV6-6	TRBJ1-5	ASSYEGRSNQPQH
TRBV29-1	TRBJ1-3	SVAGVVGNTIY
TRBV11-2	TRBJ1-2	ASSPTVEVGYT
TRBV7-6	TRBJ2-5	ASSLGASGGVSPRETQY
TRBV12-3/TRBV12-4	TRBJ1-5	ASSLTAGQPQH
TRBV20-1	TRBJ1-1	SAIPTLNTEAF
TRBV20-1	TRBJ2-7	SARRPSGDPYEQY
TRBV29-1	TRBJ1-2	SGSQGEGYGYT
TRBV3-1	TRBJ1-2	ASSQSTGGNYGYT
TRBV9	TRBJ1-2	ASPLPPDWT
TRBV4-2	TRBJ2-3	ASSQEGTGGRGADTQY
TRBV27	TRBJ2-7	ASSFGGRAPQY
TRBV4-3	TRBJ1-1	ASSQGAGGEAF
TRBV9	TRBJ1-3	ASSPRPKSSGNTIY
TRBV6-5	TRBJ1-5	ASSFREDQPQH
TRBV7-2	TRBJ2-1	ASSFTYNEQF
TRBV12-3/TRBV12-4	TRBJ1-4	ASSLSTDEKLF
TRBV12-3/TRBV12-4	TRBJ2-5	ASSRRLAGTETQY
TRBV4-3	TRBJ2-3	ASSRSQRETDTQY
TRBV4-1	TRBJ1-2	ASSQDSYGGYT
TRBV5-4	TRBJ2-6	ASSLGQGRSGANVLT
TRBV20-1	TRBJ2-3	SAGQIGGGADTQY
TRBV20-1	TRBJ1-5	SARDRLNGNQPQH
TRBV12-3/TRBV12-4	TRBJ2-5	ASSRASGETQY
TRBV7-9	TRBJ2-1	ASSLVGLAGNEQF
TRBV5-1	TRBJ2-1	ASSMDSSYNEQF
TRBV7-8	TRBJ1-6	ASSLFPITGGGYNSPLH
TRBV5-1	TRBJ1-6	ASSLAPTGQGYRSPLH
TRBV24-1	TRBJ2-2	ATRGQGATGELF
TRBV20-1	TRBJ1-3	SARALRRGSGNTIY
TRBV12-3/TRBV12-4	TRBJ2-6	ASSLWGYGANVLT
TRBV24-1	TRBJ1-2	ATSPGFGYT
TRBV20-1	TRBJ2-7	SQPPNEQY
TRBV6-6	TRBJ2-7	ASSHRDLSGNEQY